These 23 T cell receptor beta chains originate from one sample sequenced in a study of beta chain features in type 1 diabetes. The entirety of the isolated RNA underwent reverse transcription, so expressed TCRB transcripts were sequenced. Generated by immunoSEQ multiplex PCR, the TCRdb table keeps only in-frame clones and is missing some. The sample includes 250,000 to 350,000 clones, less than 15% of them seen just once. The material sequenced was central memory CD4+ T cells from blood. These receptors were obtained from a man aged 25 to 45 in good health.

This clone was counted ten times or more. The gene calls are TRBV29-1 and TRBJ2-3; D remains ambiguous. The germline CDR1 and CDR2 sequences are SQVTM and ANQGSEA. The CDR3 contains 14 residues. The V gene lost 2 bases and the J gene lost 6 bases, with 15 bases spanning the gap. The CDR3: CSVELAPASDTQYF. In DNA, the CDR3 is TGCAGCGTTGAACTGGCTCCGGCTTCCGATACGCAGTATTTT.

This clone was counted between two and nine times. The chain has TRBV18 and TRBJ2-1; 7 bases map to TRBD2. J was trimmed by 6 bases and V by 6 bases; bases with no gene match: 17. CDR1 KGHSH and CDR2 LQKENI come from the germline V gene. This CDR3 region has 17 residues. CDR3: CASSLKPIMAGVNEQFF. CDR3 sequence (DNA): TGTGCCAGCTCCCTCAAACCGATTATGGCGGGGGTCAATGAGCAGTTCTTC.

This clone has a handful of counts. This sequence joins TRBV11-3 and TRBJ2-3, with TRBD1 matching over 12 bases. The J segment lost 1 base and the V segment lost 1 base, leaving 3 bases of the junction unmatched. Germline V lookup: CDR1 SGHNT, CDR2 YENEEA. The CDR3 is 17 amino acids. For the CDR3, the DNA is TGTGCCAGCAGCTTAGGGGACAGGGGGCTACGCACAGATACGCAGTATTTT. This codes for CASSLGDRGLRTDTQYF.

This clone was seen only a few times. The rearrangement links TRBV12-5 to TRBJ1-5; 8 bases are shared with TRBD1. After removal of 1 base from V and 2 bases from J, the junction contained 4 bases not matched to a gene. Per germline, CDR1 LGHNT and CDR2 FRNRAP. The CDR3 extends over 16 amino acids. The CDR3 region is CASGLAGGSGNQPQHF. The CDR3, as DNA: TGTGCTAGTGGTTTGGCAGGGGGCTCGGGCAATCAGCCCCAGCATTTT.

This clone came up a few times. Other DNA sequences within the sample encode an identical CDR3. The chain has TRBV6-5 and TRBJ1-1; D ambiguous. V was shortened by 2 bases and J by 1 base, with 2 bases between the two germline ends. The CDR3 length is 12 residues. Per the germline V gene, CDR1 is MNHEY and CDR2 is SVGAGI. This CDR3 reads CASSYRNTEAFF. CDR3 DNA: TGTGCCAGCAGTTACAGGAACACTGAAGCTTTCTTT.

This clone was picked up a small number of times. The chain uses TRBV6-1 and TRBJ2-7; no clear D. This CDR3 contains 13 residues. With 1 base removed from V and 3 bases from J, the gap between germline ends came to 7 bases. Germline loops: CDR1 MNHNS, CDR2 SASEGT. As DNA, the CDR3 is TGTGCCAGCAGTGAAGGTGGCTTCTACGAGCAGTACGTC. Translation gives CASSEGGFYEQYV.

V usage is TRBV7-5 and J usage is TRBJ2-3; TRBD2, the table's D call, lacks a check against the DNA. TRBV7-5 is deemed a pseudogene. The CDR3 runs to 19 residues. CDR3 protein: CASSLVMSASGASTDTQYF. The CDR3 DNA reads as TGTGCCAGCAGCTTAGTGATGTCGGCTAGCGGTGCTAGCACAGATACGCAGTATTTT.

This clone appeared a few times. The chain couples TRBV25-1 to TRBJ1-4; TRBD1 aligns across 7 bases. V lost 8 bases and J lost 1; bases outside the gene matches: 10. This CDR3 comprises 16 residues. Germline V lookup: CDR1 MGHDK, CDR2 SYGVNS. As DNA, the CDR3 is TGTGCCAGCGGATCGGGACAGATCTTAACTAATGAAAAACTGTTTTTT. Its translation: CASGSGQILTNEKLFF.

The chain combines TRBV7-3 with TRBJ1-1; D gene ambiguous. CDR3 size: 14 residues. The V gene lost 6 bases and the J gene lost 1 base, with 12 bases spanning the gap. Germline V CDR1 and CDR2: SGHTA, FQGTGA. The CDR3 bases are TGTGCCAGCAGGACGGACCCGCAGAACACTGAAGCTTTCTTT. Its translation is CASRTDPQNTEAFF.

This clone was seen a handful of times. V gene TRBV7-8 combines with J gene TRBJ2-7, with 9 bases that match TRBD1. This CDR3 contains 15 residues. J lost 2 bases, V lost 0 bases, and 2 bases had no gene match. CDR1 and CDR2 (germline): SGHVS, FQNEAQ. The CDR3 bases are TGTGCCAGCAGCTTAGCGACAGGGGGACCCTACGAGCAGTACTTC. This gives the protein CASSLATGGPYEQYF.

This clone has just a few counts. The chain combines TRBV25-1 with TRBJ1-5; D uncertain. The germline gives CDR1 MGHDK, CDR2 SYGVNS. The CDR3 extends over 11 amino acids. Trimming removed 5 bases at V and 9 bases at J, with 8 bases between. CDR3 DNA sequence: TGTGCCAGCAGTAACGGTCGGCCCCAGCATTTT. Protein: CASSNGRPQHF.

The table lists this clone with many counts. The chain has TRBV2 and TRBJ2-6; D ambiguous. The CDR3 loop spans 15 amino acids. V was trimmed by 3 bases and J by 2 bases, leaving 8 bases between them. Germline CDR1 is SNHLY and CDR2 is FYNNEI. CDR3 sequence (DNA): TGTGCCAGCAGTGAGGGCCCGACTGGGGCCAACGTCCTGACTTTC. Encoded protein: CASSEGPTGANVLTF.

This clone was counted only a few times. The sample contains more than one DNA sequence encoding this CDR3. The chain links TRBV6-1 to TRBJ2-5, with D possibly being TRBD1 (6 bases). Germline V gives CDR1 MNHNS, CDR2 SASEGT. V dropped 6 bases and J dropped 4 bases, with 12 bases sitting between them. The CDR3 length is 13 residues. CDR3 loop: CASSLSGVETQYF. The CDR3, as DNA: TGTGCCAGCAGCCTCTCAGGGGTAGAGACCCAGTACTTC.

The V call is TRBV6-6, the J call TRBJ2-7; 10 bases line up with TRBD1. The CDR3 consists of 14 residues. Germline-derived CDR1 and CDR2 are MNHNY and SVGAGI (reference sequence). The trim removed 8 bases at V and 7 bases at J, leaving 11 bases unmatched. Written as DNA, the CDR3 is TGTGCCAGCGGAGAGACAGGGGGCTTGGGGGAGCAGTACGTC. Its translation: CASGETGGLGEQYV.

The CDR3 is CASSFGLTQISGNTIYF. CDR3 DNA: TGTGCCAGCAGCTTCGGGTTAACCCAAATCTCTGGAAACACCATATATTTT. The chain links TRBV5-6 to TRBJ1-3; D is undetermined. V gave up 2 bases and J gave up 0 bases, with 15 bases separating them. The CDR3 consists of 17 residues. CDR1 SGHDT and CDR2 YYEEEE come from the germline V gene.

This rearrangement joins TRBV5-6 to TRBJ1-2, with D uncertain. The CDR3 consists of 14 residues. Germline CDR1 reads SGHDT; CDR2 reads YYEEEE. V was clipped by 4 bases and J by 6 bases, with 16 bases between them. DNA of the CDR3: TGTGCCAGCAGCCTCCAGCAAGGGCTGCATGGCTACACCTTC. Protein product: CASSLQQGLHGYTF.

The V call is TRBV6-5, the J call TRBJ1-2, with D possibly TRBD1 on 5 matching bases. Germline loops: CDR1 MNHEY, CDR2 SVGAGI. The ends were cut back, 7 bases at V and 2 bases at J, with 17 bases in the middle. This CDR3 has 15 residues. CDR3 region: CASTSFGAGNYGYTF. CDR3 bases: TGTGCCAGCACCTCATTTGGGGCCGGGAACTATGGCTACACCTTC.

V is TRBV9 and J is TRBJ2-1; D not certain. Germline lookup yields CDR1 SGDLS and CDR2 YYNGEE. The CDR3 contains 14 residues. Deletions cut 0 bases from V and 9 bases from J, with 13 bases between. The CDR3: CASSVAPDPSEQFF. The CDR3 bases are TGTGCCAGCAGCGTAGCTCCGGACCCCAGTGAGCAGTTCTTC.

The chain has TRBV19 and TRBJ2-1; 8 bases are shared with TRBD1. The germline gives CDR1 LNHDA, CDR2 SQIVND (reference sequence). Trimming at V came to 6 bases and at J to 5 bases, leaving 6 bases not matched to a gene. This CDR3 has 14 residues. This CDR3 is CASRRQGSNNEQFF. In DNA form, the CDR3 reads TGTGCCAGTAGGAGACAGGGGTCCAACAATGAGCAGTTCTTC. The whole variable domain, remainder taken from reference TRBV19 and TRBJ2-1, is DGGITQSPKYLFRKEGQNVTLSCEQNLNHDAMYWYRQDPGQGLRLIYYSQIVNDFQKGDIAEGYSVSREKKESFPLTVTSAQKNPTAFYLCASRRQGSNNEQFFGPGTRLTVL.

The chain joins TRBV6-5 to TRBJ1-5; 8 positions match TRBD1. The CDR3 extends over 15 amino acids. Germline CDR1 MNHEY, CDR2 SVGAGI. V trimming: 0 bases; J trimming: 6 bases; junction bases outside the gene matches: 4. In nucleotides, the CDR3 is TGTGCCAGCAGTTACTCTGGACAGGGCAGTCAGCCCCAGCATTTT. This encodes CASSYSGQGSQPQHF.

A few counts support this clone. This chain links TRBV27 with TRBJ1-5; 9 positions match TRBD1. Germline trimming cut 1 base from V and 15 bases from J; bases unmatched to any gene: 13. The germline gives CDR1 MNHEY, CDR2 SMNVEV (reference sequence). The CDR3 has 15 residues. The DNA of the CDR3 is TGTGCCAGCAGTTTATTTTTAGGGGTAGGGACAGGGATGCATTTT. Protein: CASSLFLGVGTGMHF.

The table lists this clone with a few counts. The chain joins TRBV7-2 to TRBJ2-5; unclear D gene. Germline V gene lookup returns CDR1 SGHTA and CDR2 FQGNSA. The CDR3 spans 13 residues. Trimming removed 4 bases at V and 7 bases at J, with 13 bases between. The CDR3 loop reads CASSSSPTGTQYF. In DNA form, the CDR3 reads TGTGCCAGCAGCTCCAGCCCAACCGGGACCCAGTACTTC.

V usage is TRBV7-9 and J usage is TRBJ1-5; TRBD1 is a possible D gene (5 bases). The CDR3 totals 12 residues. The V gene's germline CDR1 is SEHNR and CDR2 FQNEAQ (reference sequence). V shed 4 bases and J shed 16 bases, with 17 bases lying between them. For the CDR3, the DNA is TGTGCCAGCAGCTCAGGTGAAAGGGGACGACATTTT. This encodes CASSSGERGRHF.